This T cell receptor (beta chain) emerged from a study of CD8 T cells in ankylosing spondylitis. Study results and limitations: It appeared that ankylosing spondylitis blood was characterized by a TCR beta motif of several highly homologous variants. Reports say disease-linked clones showed up significantly more in matched ankylosing spondylitis synovial fluid. Several of the motif variants were reported before in synovial fluid and blood from reactive arthritis. Disease-associated clones were CD8+ and fairly uncommon in peripheral blood.

Libraries of TCR beta came from quantitative 5'-RACE with molecular barcodes. TCRdb independently ran MiXCR on the 5' RACE reads; one entry per CDR3 protein. The sample contains some 700,000 distinct CDR3 sequences, around a fifth of which appear only once. Notes on this clonotype: What it binds is not known.

The V and J ends lost 2 bases and 7 bases respectively, with 17 bases between them. The V gene's germline CDR1 is SGHAT and CDR2 FQNNGV. The CDR3 length is 15 residues. The source material was blood, either unsorted or a sorted T cell fraction (not recorded which). The chain links TRBV11-2 to TRBJ1-1; D is perhaps TRBD1 (6 bases). The receptor was derived from a male donor with ankylosing spondylitis. This chain's CDR3 is CASSLTGISLDEAFF. The CDR3 DNA reads TGTGCCAGCAGCTTAACAGGGATCAGCCTGGATGAAGCTTTCTTT.